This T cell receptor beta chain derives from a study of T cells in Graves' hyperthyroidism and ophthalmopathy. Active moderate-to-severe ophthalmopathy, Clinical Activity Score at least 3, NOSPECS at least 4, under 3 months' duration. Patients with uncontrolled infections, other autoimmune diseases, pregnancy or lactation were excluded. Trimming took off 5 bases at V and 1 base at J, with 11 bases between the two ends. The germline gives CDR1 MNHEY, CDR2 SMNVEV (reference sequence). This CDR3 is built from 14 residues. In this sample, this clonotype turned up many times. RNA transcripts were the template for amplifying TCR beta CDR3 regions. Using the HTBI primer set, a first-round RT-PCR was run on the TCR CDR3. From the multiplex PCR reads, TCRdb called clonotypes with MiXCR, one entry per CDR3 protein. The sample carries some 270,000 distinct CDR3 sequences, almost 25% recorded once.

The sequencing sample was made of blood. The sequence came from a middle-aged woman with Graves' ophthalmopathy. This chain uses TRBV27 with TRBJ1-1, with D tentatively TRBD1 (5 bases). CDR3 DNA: TGTGCCAGCAGTCTCTCGAGGGGGAACACTGAAGCTTTCTTT. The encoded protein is CASSLSRGNTEAFF.